Detailed here is one T cell receptor (beta chain). Antigen specificity is unknown. The data were produced by immunoSEQ multiplex PCR, yet TCRdb's version contains in-frame clones alone and is incomplete. The sample includes 160,000 or so clones, 88% seen only once; the top ten take approximately 3%. This CDR3 is 14 amino acids long. From germline, CDR1 is MNHEY and CDR2 SVGAGI. V lost 6 bases to trimming and J lost 4 bases, with 16 bases between them. These data are taken from a study of cytomegalovirus exposure and HLA in healthy donors. Findings and limits, study-wide: Across donors, most TCRs were seen rarely, yet some public ones were widespread.

This clonotype was sampled from a man younger than 35 in good health and CMV-seronegative. The V call is TRBV6-5, the J call TRBJ2-7; D might be TRBD2 (6 bases). Sequencing was performed on PBMCs. CDR3 residues: CASRGGSRQYEQYV. DNA for the CDR3: TGTGCCAGCAGGGGGGGTTCGCGACAGTACGAGCAGTACGTC.